This T cell receptor beta chain was obtained from a study of blood T cell repertoires in COVID-19. Study at large: Sites in the United States, Italy and Spain provided acute and convalescent COVID-19 samples. Sources were T cells, B-cell-depleted T cells, or PBMCs; the material itself was cDNA or gDNA.

Original processing notes: The assay estimated nucleated cells by amplifying reference gene primers. Libraries were prepared by immunoSEQ multiplex PCR; TCRdb keeps only in-frame clonotypes and omits some of them. The DNA gave D and trimming, while V, J and clone size come from that table. Among approximately 300,000 clones listed, around 90% were seen once. CDR3 length: 15 amino acids. Trimming removed 5 bases from V and 6 bases from J, with 19 bases in between. Germline CDR1 LNHNV, CDR2 YYDKDF (reference sequence). This chain uses TRBV15 with TRBJ1-2; D possibly corresponds to TRBD1 (5 bases). The clonotype was recovered from a woman aged 40 to 50 with acute or convalescent COVID-19. Sample: peripheral blood. DNA of the CDR3: TGTGCCACCAGCCCCCCTGGGAGGGGTTATGATGGCTACACCTTC. This encodes CATSPPGRGYDGYTF.